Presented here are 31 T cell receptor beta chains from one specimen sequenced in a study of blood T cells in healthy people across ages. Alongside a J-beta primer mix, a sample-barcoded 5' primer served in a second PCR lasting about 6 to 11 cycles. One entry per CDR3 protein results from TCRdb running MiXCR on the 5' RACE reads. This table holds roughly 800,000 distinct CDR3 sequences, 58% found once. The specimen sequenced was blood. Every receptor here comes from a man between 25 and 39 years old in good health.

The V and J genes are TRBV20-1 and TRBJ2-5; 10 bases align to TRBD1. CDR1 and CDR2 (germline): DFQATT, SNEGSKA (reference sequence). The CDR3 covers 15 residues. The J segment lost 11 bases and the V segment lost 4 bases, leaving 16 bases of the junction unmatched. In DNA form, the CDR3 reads TGCAGTGCTACGGGCCGAGGGACAGGGGTTACTGAGCAGTACTTC. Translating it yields CSATGRGTGVTEQYF.

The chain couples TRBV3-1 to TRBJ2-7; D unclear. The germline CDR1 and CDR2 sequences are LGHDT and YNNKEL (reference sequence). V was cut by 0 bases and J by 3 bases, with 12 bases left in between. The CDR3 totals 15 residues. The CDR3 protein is CASSQDVAAGYEQYF. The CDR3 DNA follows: TGTGCCAGCAGCCAAGATGTGGCAGCAGGCTACGAGCAGTACTTC.

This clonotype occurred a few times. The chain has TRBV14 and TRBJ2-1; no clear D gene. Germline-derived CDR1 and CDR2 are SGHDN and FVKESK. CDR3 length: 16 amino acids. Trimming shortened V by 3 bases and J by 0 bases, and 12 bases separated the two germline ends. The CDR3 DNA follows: TGTGCCAGCAGCCATCAACGGGCTAGCTCCTACAATGAGCAGTTCTTC. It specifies CASSHQRASSYNEQFF.

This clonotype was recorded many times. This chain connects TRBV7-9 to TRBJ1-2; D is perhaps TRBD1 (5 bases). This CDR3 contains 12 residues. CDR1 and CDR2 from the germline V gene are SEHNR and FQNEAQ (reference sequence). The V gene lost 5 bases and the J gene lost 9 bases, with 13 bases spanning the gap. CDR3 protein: CASSLESGRYTF. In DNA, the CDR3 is TGTGCCAGCAGCCTCGAATCAGGGCGCTACACCTTC.

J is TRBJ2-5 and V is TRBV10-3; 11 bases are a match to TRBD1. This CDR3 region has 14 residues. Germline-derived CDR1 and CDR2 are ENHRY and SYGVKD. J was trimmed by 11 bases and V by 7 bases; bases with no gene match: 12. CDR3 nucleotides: TGTGCCATCACTGGACAGGGGGCATTTAATGAGCAGTACTTC. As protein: CAITGQGAFNEQYF.

CDR3 protein: CSVSRVAGELFF. In DNA form, the CDR3 reads TGCAGCGTTAGCAGGGTGGCCGGGGAGCTGTTTTTT. This chain uses TRBV29-1 with TRBJ2-2, with D possibly matching TRBD1 (5 bases). Trimming shortened V by 5 bases and J by 6 bases, and 10 bases separated the two germline ends. This CDR3 is 12 amino acids long. CDR1 and CDR2 (germline): SQVTM, ANQGSEA.

The CDR3 DNA follows: TGTGCCAGCAGTCCGTCAGGGTGGGCTAATGAAAAACTGTTTTTT. Encoded protein: CASSPSGWANEKLFF. The V call is TRBV12-3 or TRBV12-4, the J call TRBJ1-4; possible D gene TRBD1, 5 bases. The V gene lost 5 bases and the J gene lost 3 bases, with 13 bases spanning the gap. CDR3 length equals 15 residues.

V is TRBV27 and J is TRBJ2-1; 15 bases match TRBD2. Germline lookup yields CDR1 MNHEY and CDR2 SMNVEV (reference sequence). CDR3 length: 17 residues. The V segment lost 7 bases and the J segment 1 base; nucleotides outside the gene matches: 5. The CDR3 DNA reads TGTGCCAGCAAGGGACTAGCGGGAGGATGGTCCTACAATGAGCAGTTCTTC. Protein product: CASKGLAGGWSYNEQFF.

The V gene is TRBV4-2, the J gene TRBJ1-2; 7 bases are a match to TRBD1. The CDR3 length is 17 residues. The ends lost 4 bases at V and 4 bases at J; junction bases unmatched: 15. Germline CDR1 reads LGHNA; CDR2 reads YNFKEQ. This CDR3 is CASSLGNRDSSFYGYTF. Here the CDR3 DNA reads TGTGCCAGCAGCCTAGGGAACCGGGACAGCAGTTTCTATGGCTACACCTTC.

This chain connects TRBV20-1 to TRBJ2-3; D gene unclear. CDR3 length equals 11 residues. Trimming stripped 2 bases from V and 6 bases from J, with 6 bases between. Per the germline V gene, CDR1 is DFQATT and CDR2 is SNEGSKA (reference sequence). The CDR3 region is CSARQRDTQYF. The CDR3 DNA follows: TGCAGTGCTAGACAGCGCGATACGCAGTATTTT.

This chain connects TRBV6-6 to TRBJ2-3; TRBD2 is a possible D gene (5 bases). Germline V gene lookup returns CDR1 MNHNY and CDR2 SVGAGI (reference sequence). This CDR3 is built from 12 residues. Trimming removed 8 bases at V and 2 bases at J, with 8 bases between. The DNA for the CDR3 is TGTGCCAGCGGAGCGGACACAGATACGCAGTATTTT. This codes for CASGADTDTQYF.

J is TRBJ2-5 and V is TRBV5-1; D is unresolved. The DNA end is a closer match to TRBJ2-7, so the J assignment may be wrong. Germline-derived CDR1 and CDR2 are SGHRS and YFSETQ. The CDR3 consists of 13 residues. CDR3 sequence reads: CASSWVGSYEQYF. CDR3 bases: TGCGCCAGCAGCTGGGTTGGCTCCTACGAGCAGTACTTC.

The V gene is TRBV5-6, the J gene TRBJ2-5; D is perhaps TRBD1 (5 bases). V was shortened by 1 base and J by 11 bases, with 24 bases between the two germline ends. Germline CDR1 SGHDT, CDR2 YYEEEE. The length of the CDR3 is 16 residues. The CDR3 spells CASSLFPARDGYGQYF. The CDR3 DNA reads TGTGCCAGCAGCTTGTTCCCCGCCAGGGATGGGTACGGGCAGTACTTC.

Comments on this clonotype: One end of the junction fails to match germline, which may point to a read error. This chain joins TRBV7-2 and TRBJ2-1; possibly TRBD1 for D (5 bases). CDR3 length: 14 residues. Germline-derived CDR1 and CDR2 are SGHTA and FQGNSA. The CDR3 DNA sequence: TGTGCCAGCAGCTTAGGGGGCCTAAGTGCCGAGCATTACTTC. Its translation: CASSLGGLSAEHYF.

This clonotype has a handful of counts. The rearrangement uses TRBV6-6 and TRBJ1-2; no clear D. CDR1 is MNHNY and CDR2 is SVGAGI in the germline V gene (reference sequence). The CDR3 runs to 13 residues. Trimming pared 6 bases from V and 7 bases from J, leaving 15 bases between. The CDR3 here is CASRISTSGGYTF. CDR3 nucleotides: TGTGCCAGCAGAATATCCACATCGGGTGGCTACACCTTC.

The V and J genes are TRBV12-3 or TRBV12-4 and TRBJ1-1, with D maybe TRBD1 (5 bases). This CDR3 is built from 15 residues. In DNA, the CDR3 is TGTGCTACAACTAAGCTGGTGCAGGGAAACACTGAAGCTTTCTTT. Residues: CATTKLVQGNTEAFF.

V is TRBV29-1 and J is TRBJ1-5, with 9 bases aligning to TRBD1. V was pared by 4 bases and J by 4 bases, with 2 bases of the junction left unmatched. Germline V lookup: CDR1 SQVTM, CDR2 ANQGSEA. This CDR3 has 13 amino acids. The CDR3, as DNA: TGCAGCGTTGGGGACAGGGCGAATCAGCCCCAGCATTTT. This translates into CSVGDRANQPQHF.

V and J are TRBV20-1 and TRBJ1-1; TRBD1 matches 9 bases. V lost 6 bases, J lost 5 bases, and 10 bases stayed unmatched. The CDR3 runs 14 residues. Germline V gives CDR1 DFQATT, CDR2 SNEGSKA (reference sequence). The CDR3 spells CSAESGTGKTEAFF. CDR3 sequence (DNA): TGCAGTGCAGAATCCGGGACAGGGAAAACTGAAGCTTTCTTT.

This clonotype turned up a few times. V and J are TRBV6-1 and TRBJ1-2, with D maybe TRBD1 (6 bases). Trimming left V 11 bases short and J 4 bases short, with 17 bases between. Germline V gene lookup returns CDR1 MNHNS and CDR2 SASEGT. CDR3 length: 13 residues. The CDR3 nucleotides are TGTGCCTATTCCAGGGGCATAAGCTATGGCTACACCTTC. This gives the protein CAYSRGISYGYTF.

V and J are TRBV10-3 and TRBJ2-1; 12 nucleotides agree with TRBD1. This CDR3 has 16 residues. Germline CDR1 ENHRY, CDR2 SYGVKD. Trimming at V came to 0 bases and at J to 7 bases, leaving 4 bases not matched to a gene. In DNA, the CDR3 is TGTGCCATCAGTGAGTCGGGACAGGGGGCGGGAAATGAGCAGTTCTTC. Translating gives CAISESGQGAGNEQFF.

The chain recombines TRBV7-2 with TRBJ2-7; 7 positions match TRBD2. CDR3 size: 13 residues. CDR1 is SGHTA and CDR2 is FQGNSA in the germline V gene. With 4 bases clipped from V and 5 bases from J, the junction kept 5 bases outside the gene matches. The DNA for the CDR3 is TGTGCCAGCAGCTCTAAGACTAGCAACGAGCAGTACTTC. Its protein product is CASSSKTSNEQYF.

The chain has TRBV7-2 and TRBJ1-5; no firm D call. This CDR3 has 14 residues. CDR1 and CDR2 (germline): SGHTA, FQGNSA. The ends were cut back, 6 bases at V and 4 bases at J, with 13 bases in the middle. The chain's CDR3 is CASSSGIVNQPQHF. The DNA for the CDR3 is TGTGCCAGCAGTTCTGGCATTGTGAATCAGCCCCAGCATTTT.

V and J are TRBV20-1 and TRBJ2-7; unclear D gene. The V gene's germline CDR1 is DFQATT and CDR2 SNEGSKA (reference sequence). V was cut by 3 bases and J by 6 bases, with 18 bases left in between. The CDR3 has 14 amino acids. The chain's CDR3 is CSASPSPTTFEQYF. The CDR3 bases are TGCAGTGCTAGTCCCTCCCCTACTACGTTCGAGCAGTACTTC.

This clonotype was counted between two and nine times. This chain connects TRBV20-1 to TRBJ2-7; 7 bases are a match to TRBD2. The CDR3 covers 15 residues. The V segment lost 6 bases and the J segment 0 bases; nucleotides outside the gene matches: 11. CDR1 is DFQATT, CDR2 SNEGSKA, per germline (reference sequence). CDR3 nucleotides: TGCAGTGCCAGTGGGGGGGAGTTGAGCTCCTACGAGCAGTACTTC. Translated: CSASGGELSSYEQYF.

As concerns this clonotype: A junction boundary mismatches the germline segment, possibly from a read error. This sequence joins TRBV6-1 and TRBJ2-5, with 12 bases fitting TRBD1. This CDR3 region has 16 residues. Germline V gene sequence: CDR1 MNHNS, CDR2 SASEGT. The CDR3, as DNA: TGTGCCAACAGTTCCACCGGGACAGGGGGCTTTGGGGAGCAGTACTTC. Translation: CANSSTGTGGFGEQYF.

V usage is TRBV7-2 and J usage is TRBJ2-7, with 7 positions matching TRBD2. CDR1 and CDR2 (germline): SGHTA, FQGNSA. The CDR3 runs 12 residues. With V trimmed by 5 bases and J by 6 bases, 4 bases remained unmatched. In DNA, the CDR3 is TGTGCCAGCAGCGCCTGGGGGGGCGAGCAGTACTTC. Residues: CASSAWGGEQYF.

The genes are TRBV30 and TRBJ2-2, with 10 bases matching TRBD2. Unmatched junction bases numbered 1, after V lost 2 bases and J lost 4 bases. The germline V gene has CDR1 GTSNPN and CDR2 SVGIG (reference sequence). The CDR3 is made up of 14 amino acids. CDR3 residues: CAWSLAGATGELFF. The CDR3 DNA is TGTGCCTGGAGTCTAGCGGGAGCCACCGGGGAGCTGTTTTTT.

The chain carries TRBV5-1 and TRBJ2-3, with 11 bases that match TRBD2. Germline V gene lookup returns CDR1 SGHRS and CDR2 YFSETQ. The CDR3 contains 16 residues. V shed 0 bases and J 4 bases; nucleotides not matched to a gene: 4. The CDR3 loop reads CASSLVRLAGSDTQYF. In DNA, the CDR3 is TGCGCCAGCAGCTTGGTCCGACTAGCGGGGTCAGATACGCAGTATTTT.

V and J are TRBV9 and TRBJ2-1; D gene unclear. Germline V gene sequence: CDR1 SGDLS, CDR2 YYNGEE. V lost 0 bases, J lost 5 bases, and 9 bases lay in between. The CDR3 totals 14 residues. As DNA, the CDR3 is TGTGCCAGCAGCGTAGTTGACACAGACAATGAGCAGTTCTTC. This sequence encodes CASSVVDTDNEQFF. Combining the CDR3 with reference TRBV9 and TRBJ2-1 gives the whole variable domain DSGVTQTPKHLITATGQRVTLRCSPRSGDLSVYWYQQSLDQGLQFLIQYYNGEERAKGNILERFSAQQFPDLHSELNLSSLELGDSALYFCASSVVDTDNEQFFGPGTRLTVL.

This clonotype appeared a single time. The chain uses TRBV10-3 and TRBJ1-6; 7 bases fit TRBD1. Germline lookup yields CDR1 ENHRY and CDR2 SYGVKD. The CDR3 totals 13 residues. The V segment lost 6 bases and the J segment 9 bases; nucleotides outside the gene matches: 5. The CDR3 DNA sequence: TGTGCCATCAGGACAGGGTTTGGTTCACCCCTCCACTTT. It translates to CAIRTGFGSPLHF.

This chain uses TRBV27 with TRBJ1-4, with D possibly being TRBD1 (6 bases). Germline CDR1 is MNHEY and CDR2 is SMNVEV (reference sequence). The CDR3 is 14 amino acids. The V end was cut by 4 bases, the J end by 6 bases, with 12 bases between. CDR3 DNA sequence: TGTGCCAGCAGTTCAGGGGCGGCATATGAAAAACTGTTTTTT. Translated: CASSSGAAYEKLFF.